The present T cell receptor (beta chain) was sequenced within a study of cytomegalovirus exposure and HLA in healthy donors. Across the whole study: Early on, a data release was issued that held some 91 million unique TCRs from HLA-typed donors.

Points from the study as a whole: Cytomegalovirus status, reportedly, was diagnosed with high specificity and sensitivity by the classifier. Later analysis identified a missense DCLRE1C variant that was linked to TCR beta V- and J-gene trimming. The study flagged around 160 TCR beta chains as cytomegalovirus-associated.

PCR involved 60 Vbeta and 13 Jbeta primers. TCRdb's copy holds only in-frame clones and misses some; the assay was immunoSEQ multiplex PCR. The data hold fewer than 30,000 clones, with about 64% observed a single time. V lost 2 bases to trimming and J lost 12 bases, with 9 bases between them. Germline V CDR1 and CDR2: MNHNS, SASEGT. The CDR3 has 11 amino acids. With respect to this clone: Antigen specificity is unknown. Here the CDR3 omits its conserved ending phenylalanine or tryptophan, so a read error is the likely source.

The TCR originated in a male donor in good health and CMV-seropositive. The rearrangement links TRBV6-1 to TRBJ2-3; D call uncertain. The sequencing sample was made of PBMCs. The CDR3 nucleotides are TGTGCCAGCAGTGAAAAAGAAGGACAGTATTTG. Its translation is CASSEKEGQYL.